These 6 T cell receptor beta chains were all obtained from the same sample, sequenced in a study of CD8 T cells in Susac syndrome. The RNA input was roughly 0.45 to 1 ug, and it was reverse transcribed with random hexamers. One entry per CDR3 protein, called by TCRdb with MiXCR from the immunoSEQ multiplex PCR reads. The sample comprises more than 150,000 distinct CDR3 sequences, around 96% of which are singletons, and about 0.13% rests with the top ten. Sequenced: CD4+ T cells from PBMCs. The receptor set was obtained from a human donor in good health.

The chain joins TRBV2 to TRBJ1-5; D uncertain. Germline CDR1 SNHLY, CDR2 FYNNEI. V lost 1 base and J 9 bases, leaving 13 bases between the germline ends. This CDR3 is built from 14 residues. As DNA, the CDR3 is TGTGCCAGCAGTGAAGGGTCGGCCGAACGGCCCCAGCATTTT. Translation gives CASSEGSAERPQHF.

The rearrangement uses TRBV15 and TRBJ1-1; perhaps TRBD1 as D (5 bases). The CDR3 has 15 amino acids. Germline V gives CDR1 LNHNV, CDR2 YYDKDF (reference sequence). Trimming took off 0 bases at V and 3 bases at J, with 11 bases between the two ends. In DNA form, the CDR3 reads TGTGCCACCAGCAGAGAGGAGGGGCGATACACTGAAGCTTTCTTT. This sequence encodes CATSREEGRYTEAFF.

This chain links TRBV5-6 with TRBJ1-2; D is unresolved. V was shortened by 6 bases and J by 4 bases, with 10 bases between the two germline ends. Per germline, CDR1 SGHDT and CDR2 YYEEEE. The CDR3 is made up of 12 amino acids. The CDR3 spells CASIGRGYGYTF. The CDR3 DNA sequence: TGTGCCAGCATTGGCCGTGGCTATGGCTACACCTTC.

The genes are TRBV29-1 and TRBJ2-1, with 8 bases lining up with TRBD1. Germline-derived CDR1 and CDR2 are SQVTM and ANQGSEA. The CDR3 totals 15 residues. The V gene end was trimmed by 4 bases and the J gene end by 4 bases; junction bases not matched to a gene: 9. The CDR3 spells CSVARGTGNYNEQFF. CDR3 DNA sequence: TGCAGCGTTGCTAGGGGGACAGGAAATTACAATGAGCAGTTCTTC.

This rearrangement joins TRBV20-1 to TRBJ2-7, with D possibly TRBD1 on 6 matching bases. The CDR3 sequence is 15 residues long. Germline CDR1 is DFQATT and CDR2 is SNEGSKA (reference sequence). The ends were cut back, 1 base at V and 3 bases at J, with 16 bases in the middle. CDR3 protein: CSARVGQPTFYEQYF. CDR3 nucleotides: TGCAGTGCTAGAGTAGGACAGCCCACCTTCTACGAGCAGTACTTC.

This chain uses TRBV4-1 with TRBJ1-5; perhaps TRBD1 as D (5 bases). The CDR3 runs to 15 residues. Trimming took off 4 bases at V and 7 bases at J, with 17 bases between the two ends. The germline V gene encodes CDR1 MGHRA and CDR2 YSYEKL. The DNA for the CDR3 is TGCGCCAGCAGCCCGACCCCCGGGGCTGGACAGCCCCAGCATTTT. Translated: CASSPTPGAGQPQHF.